This T cell receptor (beta chain) appears in the sequencing data of a study of Graves' ophthalmopathy and Graves' hyperthyroidism. General study findings and limits: A majority of expanded thyroid clonotypes exceeding 0.001 frequency were likewise present in blood. Cross-validated, the 13-signature model showed 87.88%/81.08% sensitivity/specificity, and 80%/75% in the test set.

The germline V gene encodes CDR1 GTSNPN and CDR2 SVGIG (reference sequence). V lost 7 bases, J lost 6 bases, and 20 bases stayed unmatched. This CDR3 contains 16 residues. This clonotype was seen only a few times. Its matching antigen is unknown. Symptoms, serum thyroxine and TRAb, thyroid ultrasound, and orbital computed tomography formed the diagnostic basis. PBMCs stemmed from over 9.5 ml of fresh peripheral blood. RNA transcripts provided the template for amplifying TCR beta CDR3 regions. First-round RT-PCR employed HTBI primers, with a second-round multiplex PCR after it. TCRdb re-derived calls from the multiplex PCR reads in MiXCR, one entry per CDR3 protein. This table holds around 470,000 distinct CDR3 sequences, approximately 15% found once.

Sequenced input: blood. The chain uses TRBV30 and TRBJ1-2; 7 bases fit TRBD1. The TCR sequence derives from a woman under 40 with Graves' ophthalmopathy. The CDR3 loop reads CAYIPTGTFTLNGYTF. The CDR3 DNA is TGTGCCTATATACCGACAGGGACCTTTACTCTCAATGGCTACACCTTC. Full variable domain (remainder filled in from reference TRBV30 and TRBJ1-2): SQTIHQWPATLVQPVGSPLSLECTVEGTSNPNLYWYRQAAGRGLQLLFYSVGIGQISSEVPQNLSASRPQDRQFILSSKKLLLSDSGFYLCAYIPTGTFTLNGYTFGSGTRLTVV.